This T cell receptor beta chain was observed in a study of blood T cells in healthy people across ages. A minimum of 6.5 million PBMCs was isolated per sample. For this clonotype: Antigen unknown.

The use of a sample-barcoded 5' primer and a J-beta primer mix characterized a second PCR of about 7 to 12 cycles. TCRdb itself ran the 5' RACE reads through MiXCR, one entry per CDR3 protein. Of roughly 800,000 distinct CDR3 sequences in the sample, roughly 35% are singletons; the top ten hold over 10%. Study-level points and caveats: The study could not conclusively compare naive and antigen-experienced cells, given its unsorted PBMCs.

There are 15 residues in the CDR3. Germline lookup yields CDR1 SGHTA and CDR2 FQGNSA. V lost 3 bases and J lost 2; bases outside the gene matches: 5. The clonotype originates from a young man in good health. V usage is TRBV7-2 and J usage is TRBJ2-3; 7 bases line up with TRBD2. The sequencing sample was made of blood. DNA of the CDR3: TGTGCCAGCAGCTTCGACGGGGGGTTCACAGATACGCAGTATTTT. As protein: CASSFDGGFTDTQYF.